The 8 T cell receptor beta chains reported below all come from one sample, sequenced in a study of T cell changes during pregnancy in multiple sclerosis. Some clones are missing from TCRdb's copy, which holds only in-frame ones; the method was immunoSEQ multiplex PCR. The sample lists about 40,000 clones, around 94% occurring once. Sequenced material: CD4+ T cells from peripheral blood mononuclear cells, taken before pregnancy. The receptors originated from a female donor with multiple sclerosis, enrolled in a pregnancy study.

This chain uses TRBV28 with TRBJ2-1, with TRBD2 as a possible D gene (6 bases). This CDR3 region has 11 residues. Germline CDR1 MDHEN, CDR2 SYDVKM. Trimming stripped 2 bases from V and 15 bases from J, with 11 bases between. The CDR3 loop reads CASSLREVWFF. CDR3 coding DNA: TGTGCCAGCAGTTTAAGGGAGGTGTGGTTCTTC.

V gene TRBV19 combines with J gene TRBJ2-5, with 10 bases aligning to TRBD2. This CDR3 has 15 amino acids. From germline, CDR1 is LNHDA and CDR2 SQIVND (reference sequence). V lost 6 bases to trimming and J lost 5 bases; unmatched junction nucleotides: 9. CDR3 in amino acids: CASSLTGTSEETQYF. In DNA, the CDR3 is TGTGCCAGTAGCCTTACCGGGACTAGCGAGGAGACCCAGTACTTC.

The V gene is TRBV27, the J gene TRBJ2-5, with D unresolved. CDR3 size: 14 residues. The germline V gene has CDR1 MNHEY and CDR2 SMNVEV (reference sequence). V was cut by 8 bases and J by 2 bases, with 15 bases left in between. CDR3 DNA sequence: TGTGCCAGCGCGCGGATCGGCGGACAAGAGACCCAGTACTTC. Its translation is CASARIGGQETQYF.

V is TRBV5-4 and J is TRBJ2-5, with D tentatively TRBD1 (6 bases). CDR1 and CDR2 (germline): SGHNT, YYREEE (reference sequence). CDR3 length: 14 amino acids. V lost 1 base, J lost 4 bases, and 11 bases lay in between. CDR3 DNA sequence: TGTGCCAGCAGCTTGAGTGGGGGCGGAGAGACCCAGTACTTC. Amino acid sequence: CASSLSGGGETQYF.

Here the CDR3 reads CASRLLAAPSYEQYF. CDR3 nucleotides: TGTGCCAGCAGGCTACTAGCGGCACCCTCCTACGAGCAGTACTTC. The rearrangement links TRBV2 to TRBJ2-7; TRBD2 agrees at 8 bases. Germline trimming cut 6 bases from V and 0 bases from J; bases unmatched to any gene: 7. Germline lookup yields CDR1 SNHLY and CDR2 FYNNEI. The CDR3 loop spans 15 amino acids.

The chain carries TRBV15 and TRBJ2-1; 10 positions agree with TRBD2. The V segment lost 3 bases and the J segment 8 bases; nucleotides outside the gene matches: 1. CDR1 and CDR2 from the germline V gene are LNHNV and YYDKDF (reference sequence). The CDR3 has 13 amino acids. CDR3 bases: TGTGCCACCAGCAGGAGCGGGGGGGATGAGCAGTTCTTC. Its protein product is CATSRSGGDEQFF. Drawing the rest from reference TRBV15 and TRBJ2-1, the complete variable domain is DAMVIQNPRYQVTQFGKPVTLSCSQTLNHNVMYWYQQKSSQAPKLLFHYYDKDFNNEADTPDNFQSRRPNTSFCFLDIRSPGLGDTAMYLCATSRSGGDEQFFGPGTRLTVL.

J is TRBJ1-1 and V is TRBV7-9; tentatively, D is TRBD1 (5 bases). Germline V gives CDR1 SEHNR, CDR2 FQNEAQ (reference sequence). The length of the CDR3 is 15 residues. V lost 1 base and J lost 2, with 11 bases in between. The CDR3 region has the DNA TGTGCCAGCAGCTTAGTCCGCCAGGGAAACACTGAAGCTTTCTTT. This encodes CASSLVRQGNTEAFF.

V and J are TRBV6-1 and TRBJ1-1, with 10 bases aligning to TRBD1. The CDR3 sequence is 14 residues long. Trimming removed 4 bases from V and 4 bases from J; junction bases left unmatched: 3. Germline lookup yields CDR1 MNHNS and CDR2 SASEGT. DNA of the CDR3: TGTGCCAGCAGTGCGACAGGGGGCGGCACTGAAGCTTTCTTT. Its translation: CASSATGGGTEAFF.